This T cell receptor (beta chain) is drawn from a study of blood T cell repertoires in COVID-19. Study summary: PBMCs, B-cell-depleted T cells, or T cells were the source of the cDNA or gDNA that made up the material.

Source study methods: Amplification from reference gene primers served as the basis for estimated nucleated cell counts. Assay: immunoSEQ multiplex PCR; the TCRdb copy retains only in-frame clones and omits some. For V, J and clone size, that table is used; D and trimming come from the DNA. The sample shows about 220,000 clones, roughly 76% of them seen only once. Trimming took 2 bases from V and 6 from J, leaving 14 bases between them. CDR3 length: 15 amino acids. Per germline, CDR1 KGHSH and CDR2 LQKENI. The specimen was peripheral blood. This TCR came from a human donor in a cohort sampled during active COVID-19. The chain joins TRBV18 to TRBJ1-5; D uncertain. The CDR3 sequence: CASSPNTFSGQPQHF. The CDR3 bases are TGTGCCAGCTCACCAAACACCTTTTCGGGTCAGCCCCAGCATTTT.